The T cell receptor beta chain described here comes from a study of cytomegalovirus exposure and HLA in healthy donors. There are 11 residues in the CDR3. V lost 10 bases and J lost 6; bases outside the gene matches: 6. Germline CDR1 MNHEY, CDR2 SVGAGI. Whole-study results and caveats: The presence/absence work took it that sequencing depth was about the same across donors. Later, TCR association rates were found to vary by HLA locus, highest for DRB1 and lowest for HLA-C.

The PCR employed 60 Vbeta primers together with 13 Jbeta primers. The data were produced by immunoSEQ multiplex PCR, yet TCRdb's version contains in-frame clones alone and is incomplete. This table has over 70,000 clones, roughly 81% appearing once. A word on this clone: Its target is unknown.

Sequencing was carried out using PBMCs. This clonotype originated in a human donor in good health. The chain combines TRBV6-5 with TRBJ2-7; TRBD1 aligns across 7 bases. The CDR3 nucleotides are TGTGCCACCGACAGGGAAGGCGAGCAGTACTTC. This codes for CATDREGEQYF.